This is a list of T cell receptor beta chains from one sample in a study of T cell responses to AZD1222 COVID-19 vaccine. TCRdb's table, derived via immunoSEQ multiplex PCR, lists solely in-frame clones and lacks some. The repertoire has around 180,000 clones, 85% to 90% of them found once; the top ten carry roughly 6%. The sequencing used peripheral blood, collected on day 0 of AZD1222 vaccination. Source of these receptors: an adult in good health. Both conserved end residues are part of each CDR3. Each record gives: D gene, clone size, J gene, V gene, CDR3 protein, CDR3 DNA. The D gene is left open where the match is weak. Not all rows give a size; the values are once, few, many and, for expanded clones, a class.

>NA|NA|TRBJ1-1|TRBV21-1
CAIRRGAGRAGTEAFF
TGTGCCATACGGCGGGGGGCCGGGAGAGCGGGCACTGAAGCTTTCTTT
>NA|NA|TRBJ2-6|TRBV6-1
CASSAGETGANVLTF
TGTGCCAGCAGTGCCGGGGAGACTGGGGCCAACGTCCTGACTTTC
>NA|NA|TRBJ2-2|TRBV5-1
CASSLEGAQANTGELFF
TGCGCCAGCAGCTTGGAAGGGGCTCAAGCGAACACCGGGGAGCTGTTTTTT
>NA|NA|TRBJ1-3|TRBV15
CATSRVEGENTIYF
TGTGCCACCAGCAGAGTAGAGGGTGAAAACACCATATATTTT
>NA|NA|TRBJ1-5|TRBV9
CASSSARSNQPQHF
TGTGCCAGCAGCTCAGCCAGGAGCAATCAGCCCCAGCATTTT
>NA|many|TRBJ2-2|TRBV2
CASAVDYTGELFF
TGTGCCAGCGCTGTGGACTACACCGGGGAGCTGTTTTTT
>TRBD1|NA|TRBJ2-7|TRBV5-1
CASSFSQGAVGQYF
TGCGCCAGCAGCTTCTCACAGGGGGCAGTTGGGCAGTACTTC
>NA|once|TRBJ2-3|TRBV7-3
CASSSGGGTDTQYF
TGTGCCAGCAGCTCAGGAGGGGGCACAGATACGCAGTATTTT
>NA|NA|TRBJ2-5|TRBV6-6
CASSYEGNRNQETQYF
TGTGCCAGCAGTTACGAAGGGAACAGAAACCAAGAGACCCAGTACTTC
>NA|NA|TRBJ1-5|TRBV28
CASNLEGGNNQPQHF
TGTGCCAGCAACTTAGAAGGAGGGAACAATCAGCCCCAGCATTTT
>TRBD1|NA|TRBJ1-4|TRBV5-8
CASSQTGGLFF
TGTGCCAGCAGCCAGACAGGGGGCCTGTTTTTT
>TRBD2|NA|TRBJ2-1|TRBV28
CASNARGSYNEQFF
TGTGCCAGCAATGCGCGGGGGTCCTACAATGAGCAGTTCTTC
>NA|NA|TRBJ1-2|TRBV6-1
CASSEGQDYYGYTF
TGTGCCAGCAGTGAAGGGCAGGATTATTATGGCTACACCTTC
>TRBD1|NA|TRBJ2-1|TRBV5-1
CASSLGPPGQGGDEQFF
TGCGCCAGCAGCTTGGGCCCACCGGGACAGGGGGGAGATGAGCAGTTCTTC
>NA|NA|TRBJ2-3|TRBV6-2/TRBV6-3
CASSYLDTQYF
TGTGCCAGCAGTTACCTCGATACGCAGTATTTT
>NA|NA|TRBJ2-7|TRBV7-8
CASSRGRVGSFSYEQYF
TGTGCCAGCAGCAGGGGACGGGTGGGCAGCTTTTCCTACGAGCAGTACTTC
>NA|NA|TRBJ2-5|TRBV6-2/TRBV6-3
CASSTPPQETQYF
TGTGCCAGCAGTACCCCGCCACAGGAGACCCAGTACTTC
>NA|NA|TRBJ2-1|TRBV11-3
CASSPSDNVNEQFF
TGTGCCAGCAGCCCCTCCGACAACGTGAATGAGCAGTTCTTC
>NA|NA|TRBJ2-7|TRBV24-1
CATSDHYEQYF
TGTGCCACCTCGGACCACTACGAGCAGTACTTC
>NA|NA|TRBJ1-2|TRBV28
CASSLHGEGYGYTF
TGTGCCAGCAGTTTGCACGGGGAAGGCTATGGCTACACCTTC
>NA|once|TRBJ1-5|TRBV27
CASSQGQGQPQHF
TGTGCCAGCAGCCAAGGGCAGGGTCAGCCCCAGCATTTT
>NA|once|TRBJ1-5|TRBV4-3
CASSQEENQPQHF
TGCGCCAGCAGCCAAGAAGAGAATCAGCCCCAGCATTTT
>TRBD2|NA|TRBJ2-5|TRBV29-1
CSASGRWETQYF
TGCAGCGCGAGCGGGAGATGGGAGACCCAGTACTTC
>NA|NA|TRBJ1-5|TRBV5-8
CASSLGQLNQPQHF
TGTGCCAGCAGCTTGGGACAGCTCAATCAGCCCCAGCATTTT
>TRBD1|once|TRBJ1-6|TRBV28
CASSFVGRGNSPLHF
TGTGCCAGCAGTTTCGTGGGCAGGGGGAATTCACCCCTCCACTTT
>TRBD1|NA|TRBJ1-2|TRBV6-5
CASSWGGQGQGYTF
TGTGCCAGCAGTTGGGGGGGACAGGGGCAAGGCTACACCTTC
>NA|NA|TRBJ2-1|TRBV6-5
CASSRTQGKEQFF
TGTGCCAGCAGCCGAACGCAGGGGAAAGAGCAGTTCTTC
>NA|NA|TRBJ1-6|TRBV6-6
CASRDPGWGNSPLHF
TGTGCCAGCAGGGACCCAGGGTGGGGAAATTCACCCCTCCACTTT
>NA|few|TRBJ1-2|TRBV5-5
CASSEANYGYTF
TGTGCCAGCTCAGAGGCTAACTATGGCTACACCTTC
>TRBD1|NA|TRBJ1-1|TRBV3-1/TRBV3-2
CASSQGDRSKIGTEAFF
TGTGCCAGCAGCCAAGGGGACAGGAGTAAGATCGGCACTGAAGCTTTCTTT
>TRBD2|NA|TRBJ2-5|TRBV7-8
CASSVDPPGGPETQYF
TGTGCCAGCAGCGTGGATCCCCCGGGAGGGCCGGAGACCCAGTACTTC
>TRBD1|NA|TRBJ2-7|TRBV19
CASSMKDRGEQYF
TGTGCCAGTAGTATGAAGGACAGGGGCGAGCAGTACTTC
>NA|NA|TRBJ2-1|TRBV4-2
CASSQDRAESYNEQFF
TGTGCCAGCAGCCAAGATCGGGCGGAGTCCTACAATGAGCAGTTCTTC
>TRBD1|NA|TRBJ2-1|TRBV18
CASTGQEDNEQFF
TGTGCCTCAACGGGACAGGAAGACAATGAGCAGTTCTTC
>NA|NA|TRBJ1-5|TRBV2
CASRIRELQPQHF
TGTGCCAGCCGAATACGAGAGCTTCAGCCCCAGCATTTT
>TRBD2|NA|TRBJ2-7|TRBV2
CASSPLAGETYEQYF
TGTGCCAGCAGCCCCCTGGCGGGAGAGACCTACGAGCAGTACTTC
>TRBD1|NA|TRBJ1-3|TRBV4-1
CASSHADRESSLYF
TGCGCCAGCAGCCACGCGGACAGGGAGTCGTCCTTATATTTT
>NA|NA|TRBJ1-3|TRBV28
CASSGGTRRAGTIIYF
TGTGCCAGCAGTGGTGGGACACGGCGAGCGGGGACCATCATATATTTT
>NA|NA|TRBJ1-3|TRBV6-5
CASSYSGGFSGNTIYF
TGTGCCAGCAGTTACTCTGGGGGCTTCTCTGGAAACACCATATATTTT
>NA|NA|TRBJ1-2|TRBV5-6
CASSVPGEGYTF
TGTGCCAGCAGCGTGCCCGGAGAAGGCTACACCTTC
>NA|many|TRBJ2-4|TRBV6-6
CASSYLEGLAKNIQYF
TGTGCCAGCAGTTACTTGGAGGGGTTGGCCAAAAACATTCAGTACTTC
>NA|many|TRBJ1-2|TRBV5-1
CASSAGTDYYGYTF
TGCGCCAGCAGCGCGGGCACGGACTACTATGGCTACACCTTC
>NA|NA|TRBJ2-3|TRBV7-2
CASSFDRSTDTQYF
TGTGCCAGCAGCTTTGACAGGAGCACAGATACGCAGTATTTT
>TRBD1|few|TRBJ1-5|TRBV18
CASSPGTGSQPQHF
TGTGCCAGCTCACCCGGGACAGGGAGTCAGCCCCAGCATTTT
>NA|NA|TRBJ2-5|TRBV5-1
CASSLTRAAQETQYF
TGCGCCAGCAGCCTTACAAGGGCAGCCCAAGAGACCCAGTACTTC
>NA|NA|TRBJ1-1|TRBV7-9
CASSLVRTEAFF
TGTGCCAGCAGCTTAGTAAGGACCGAAGCTTTCTTT
>NA|NA|TRBJ1-2|TRBV7-9
CASSMGTLGVGYTF
TGTGCCAGCAGCATGGGGACTTTGGGTGTTGGCTACACCTTC
>NA|NA|TRBJ1-3|TRBV4-3
CASSQAATGITGNTIYF
TGCGCCAGCAGCCAAGCCGCCACGGGGATTACTGGAAACACCATATATTTT
>TRBD1|NA|TRBJ2-1|TRBV30
CAWRGQGADRSSYNEQFF
TGTGCCTGGAGGGGACAGGGCGCTGATCGGAGCTCCTACAATGAGCAGTTCTTC
>TRBD2|NA|TRBJ2-1|TRBV18
CASSPPGTNNEQFF
TGTGCCAGCTCACCGCCCGGGACTAACAATGAGCAGTTCTTC
>NA|NA|TRBJ1-3|TRBV28
CASQATIVMNTIYF
TGTGCCAGTCAGGCGACGATCGTGATGAACACCATATATTTT
>NA|NA|TRBJ2-4|TRBV7-2
CASSLPLGRTSENIQYF
TGTGCCAGCAGCTTACCATTGGGGCGGACGTCCGAAAACATTCAGTACTTC
>NA|NA|TRBJ1-3|TRBV11-2
CASSPITGSGNTIYF
TGTGCCAGCAGCCCCATAACAGGCTCTGGAAACACCATATATTTT
>NA|once|TRBJ2-1|TRBV20-1
CSASYRNEQFF
TGCAGTGCTAGTTACCGGAATGAGCAGTTCTTC
>TRBD1|NA|TRBJ2-5|TRBV4-1
CASSPDTGTGTTQYF
TGCGCCAGCAGCCCGGATACCGGGACAGGGACGACCCAGTACTTC